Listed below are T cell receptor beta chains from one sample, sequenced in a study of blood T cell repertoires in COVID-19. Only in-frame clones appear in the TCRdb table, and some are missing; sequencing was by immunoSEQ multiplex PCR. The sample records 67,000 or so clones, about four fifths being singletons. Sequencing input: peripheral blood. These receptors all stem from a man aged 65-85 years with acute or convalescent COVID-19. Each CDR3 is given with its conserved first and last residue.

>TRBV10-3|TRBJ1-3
CAISESMGSSGNTIYF
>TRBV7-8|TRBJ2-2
CASSPGQHTGELFF
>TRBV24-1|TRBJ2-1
CATSEGASYNEQFF
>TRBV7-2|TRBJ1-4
CASGSGTGEEKLFF
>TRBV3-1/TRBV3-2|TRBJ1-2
CASSQDRSVGEQTF
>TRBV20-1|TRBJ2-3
CSASNPETDTQYF
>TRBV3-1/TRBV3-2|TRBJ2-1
CASSQPDWGRSGEQFF
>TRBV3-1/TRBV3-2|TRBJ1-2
CASSQATGEGYTF
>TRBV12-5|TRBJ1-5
CASGPGGLSNQPQHF
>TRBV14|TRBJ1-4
CASSQSGLGEKLFF
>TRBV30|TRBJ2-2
CAWTVSGELFF
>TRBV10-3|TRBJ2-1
CAISPSGDRDNEQFF
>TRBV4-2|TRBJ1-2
CASSQVGGRTHNYGYTF
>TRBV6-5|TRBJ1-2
CASIDTSNYGYTF
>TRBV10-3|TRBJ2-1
CAISGQSSYNEQFF
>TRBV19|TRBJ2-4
CASGSTSGDKNIQYF
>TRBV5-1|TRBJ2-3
CASSRLADGDTQYF
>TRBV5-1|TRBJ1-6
CASSLATVNNSPLHF
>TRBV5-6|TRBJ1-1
CASSIDRDTEAFF
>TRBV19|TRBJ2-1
CASSIQRLYNEQFF
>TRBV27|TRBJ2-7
CASSLSPTPVRYEQYF
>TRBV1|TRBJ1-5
CTSSLTGEGNQPQHF
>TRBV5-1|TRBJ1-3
CASSSNPRGSGNTIYF
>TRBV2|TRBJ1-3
CASSVRVTPGNTIYF
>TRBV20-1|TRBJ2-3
CSAVTNTQYF
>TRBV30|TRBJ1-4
CAGTGGAEGEKLFF
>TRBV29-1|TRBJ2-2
CSVAFTGELFF
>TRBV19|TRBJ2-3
CASSIGGTVSGNTQYF
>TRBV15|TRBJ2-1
CATSRDPTRLAGDNEQFF
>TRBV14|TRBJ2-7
CASSSQGESPYEQYF
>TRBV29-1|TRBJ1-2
CSVTGVNYGYTF
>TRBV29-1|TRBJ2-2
CSVEAQGTGELFF
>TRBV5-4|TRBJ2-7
CASSKPGQGNEQYF
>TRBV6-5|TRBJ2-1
CASSYLQAGGDGEQFF
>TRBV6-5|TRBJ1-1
CASRRDILNTEAFF
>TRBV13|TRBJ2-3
CASSSTPGRALASTDTQYF